This TCR beta chain was observed in a study of identical twins. This clonotype has just a few counts. Its antigen is unidentified. The V gene's germline CDR1 is MNHEY and CDR2 SMNVEV (reference sequence). This CDR3 has 18 amino acids. The trim removed 5 bases at V and 5 bases at J, leaving 11 bases unmatched. Study observations and caveats: The study found that models underestimated out-of-frame TCR alpha sharing in monozygotic twins. Zero-insertion findings could be partly confounded by invariant cells (MAIT and iNKT cells). Findings depended on cross-sectional statistics rather than tracking the same donors.

MiXCR, applied by TCRdb to the 5' RACE reads, yields one record per CDR3 protein. The sample holds 570,000 or so distinct CDR3 sequences; roughly 9.9% are singletons and the top ten take around 3.2%. The sample was also linked to a second study, of yellow fever vaccine responses in identical twins. From that report: A vaccine T cell response that seemed partly convergent and partly personalized was reported in twins.

This rearrangement joins TRBV27 to TRBJ2-3, with TRBD2 identical over 15 bases. Sequenced: PBMCs. This receptor was identified in a woman in her late teens or twenties in good health. CDR3 sequence reads: CASSQFPGLAGGLDTQYF. The CDR3 nucleotides read TGTGCCAGCAGTCAATTCCCCGGACTAGCGGGGGGGTTAGATACGCAGTATTTT.